The 26 T cell receptor beta chains given below trace back to one sample, sequenced in a study of T cells after yellow fever vaccination. TCRdb analysed the 5' RACE reads with MiXCR anew, one entry per CDR3 protein. The sample consists of 90,000 to 130,000 distinct CDR3 sequences, 8.4% of them appearing once. Source: CD8+ T cells sorted from PBMCs, taken 45 days after the yellow fever booster vaccination. These receptors all come from a man under 40 who received the YFV17D yellow fever vaccine.

This clonotype has just a few counts. The rearrangement uses TRBV6-2 or TRBV6-3 and TRBJ2-1, with TRBD1 identical over 7 bases. Germline CDR1 and CDR2: MNHEY and SVGEGT. The CDR3 has 21 residues. The J segment lost 6 bases and the V segment lost 2 bases, leaving 25 bases of the junction unmatched. The CDR3 sequence: CASSYTRQGSVWGAGTNEQFF. The CDR3 DNA sequence: TGTGCCAGCAGTTACACCCGACAGGGTTCGGTGTGGGGAGCCGGGACCAATGAGCAGTTCTTC.

This clonotype showed up many times. CDR3 coding DNA: TGTGCCAGCAGCTTAGCGGACACTATGGGCACAGATACGCAGTATTTT. This translates into CASSLADTMGTDTQYF. V gene TRBV7-6 combines with J gene TRBJ2-3; tentatively, D is TRBD1 (5 bases). Deletions cut 0 bases from V and 1 base from J, with 11 bases between. The CDR3 spans 16 residues. Germline V gene sequence: CDR1 SGHVS, CDR2 FNYEAQ.

This clonotype was observed at least ten times. V gene TRBV9 combines with J gene TRBJ1-6, with D possibly TRBD1 on 6 matching bases. Trimming took 3 bases from V and 5 from J, leaving 9 bases between them. The germline V gene has CDR1 SGDLS and CDR2 YYNGEE. This CDR3 spans 14 amino acids. Written as DNA, the CDR3 is TGTGCCAGCAGCGCGTGGACAGATAATTCACCCCTCCACTTT. It translates to CASSAWTDNSPLHF.

V is TRBV27 and J is TRBJ2-1, with 14 bases matching TRBD2. The CDR3 extends over 17 amino acids. J gave up 4 bases and V 8 bases, and 10 bases lay outside the gene matches. Germline CDR1 reads MNHEY; CDR2 reads SMNVEV (reference sequence). The CDR3 loop reads CASLGGTSGRTYNEQFF. The CDR3, as DNA: TGTGCCAGCCTCGGGGGGACTAGCGGGAGAACGTACAATGAGCAGTTCTTC.

The rearrangement links TRBV20-1 to TRBJ2-1; D gene uncertain. Trimming took 0 bases from V and 6 from J, leaving 9 bases between them. This CDR3 comprises 13 residues. Germline CDR1 and CDR2: DFQATT and SNEGSKA (reference sequence). The CDR3, as DNA: TGCAGTGCTAGAGAGGCAGGTTTCAATGAGCAGTTCTTC. Translation: CSAREAGFNEQFF.

V usage is TRBV20-1 and J usage is TRBJ1-5, with 8 nucleotides matching TRBD1. The CDR3 runs 15 residues. V lost 0 bases and J lost 6; bases outside the gene matches: 7. In germline, CDR1 is DFQATT, CDR2 SNEGSKA (reference sequence). CDR3 loop: CSARDWEQGGQPQHF. In DNA, the CDR3 is TGCAGTGCTAGAGATTGGGAACAGGGGGGTCAGCCCCAGCATTTT.

About this clonotype itself: This may be a read error, as it is one base from a much larger clone. The J gene is TRBJ2-1, the V gene TRBV5-5; D remains ambiguous. The CDR3 is made up of 11 amino acids. Germline CDR1 is SGHKS and CDR2 is YYEKEE (reference sequence). V was cut by 0 bases and J by 9 bases, with 4 bases left in between. CDR3 nucleotide sequence: TGTGCCAGCAGCTTGGCTGTTGAGCAGTTCTTC. Translation gives CASSLAVEQFF. The full variable domain, its missing parts supplied by reference TRBV5-5 and TRBJ2-1, is DAGVTQSPTHLIKTRGQQVTLRCSPISGHKSVSWYQQVLGQGPQFIFQYYEKEERGRGNFPDRFSARQFPNYSSELNVNALLLGDSALYLCASSLAVEQFFGPGTRLTVL.

The genes are TRBV4-3 and TRBJ2-2, with unresolved D. V lost 0 bases to trimming and J lost 0 bases, with 17 bases between them. Germline lookup yields CDR1 LGHNA and CDR2 YSLEER. The CDR3 runs 19 residues. The chain's CDR3 is CASSQESLGWVANTGELFF. CDR3 bases: TGCGCCAGCAGCCAAGAGTCCCTGGGGTGGGTAGCGAACACCGGGGAGCTGTTTTTT.

This clonotype was seen at least ten times. The gene calls are TRBV7-2 and TRBJ2-3; 15 bases are a match to TRBD2. Germline lookup yields CDR1 SGHTA and CDR2 FQGNSA. Germline trimming cut 8 bases from V and 0 bases from J; bases unmatched to any gene: 3. The CDR3 runs to 16 residues. The CDR3 nucleotides read TGTGCCAGCGAGGGACTAGCGGGAGGAAGCACAGATACGCAGTATTTT. Translating it yields CASEGLAGGSTDTQYF.

This clonotype appeared a few times. The V call is TRBV6-2 or TRBV6-3, the J call TRBJ2-3; D unresolved. CDR3 length: 12 residues. V was pared by 7 bases and J by 6 bases, with 11 bases between. Germline V gene lookup returns CDR1 MNHEY and CDR2 SVGEGT. The CDR3 protein is CASTLSGDTQYF. In nucleotides, the CDR3 is TGTGCCAGCACCCTGAGTGGGGATACGCAGTATTTT.

This clonotype turned up a few times. This chain links TRBV7-9 with TRBJ2-5, with no clear D. CDR3 length: 13 amino acids. The germline gives CDR1 SEHNR, CDR2 FQNEAQ (reference sequence). Trimming stripped 1 base from V and 5 bases from J, with 8 bases between. As DNA, the CDR3 is TGTGCCAGCAGCTTAGGCGCAACCGAGACCCAGTACTTC. Translated, it gives CASSLGATETQYF.

J is TRBJ2-7 and V is TRBV14, with 8 bases that match TRBD1. The V segment lost 1 base and the J segment 2 bases; nucleotides outside the gene matches: 10. Germline V gives CDR1 SGHDN, CDR2 FVKESK. The CDR3 is 17 residues long. CDR3 in amino acids: CASSQVRTGRIPYEQYF. DNA for the CDR3: TGTGCCAGCAGCCAAGTGAGGACAGGGAGGATCCCCTACGAGCAGTACTTC.

This clonotype was detected many times. The chain has TRBV27 and TRBJ2-1; 11 bases are shared with TRBD2. V lost 7 bases, J lost 4 bases, and 6 bases stayed unmatched. Germline-derived CDR1 and CDR2 are MNHEY and SMNVEV (reference sequence). This CDR3 is 15 amino acids long. CDR3 in amino acids: CASTHGTSGYNEQFF. The CDR3 DNA sequence: TGTGCCAGCACCCATGGGACTAGCGGTTACAATGAGCAGTTCTTC.

Many counts were recorded for this clonotype. The chain couples TRBV15 to TRBJ2-7, with TRBD2 as a possible D gene (6 bases). Trimming took off 6 bases at V and 3 bases at J, with 12 bases between the two ends. The CDR3 is made up of 13 amino acids. Germline V lookup: CDR1 LNHNV, CDR2 YYDKDF (reference sequence). CDR3 nucleotides: TGTGCCACCAGAGGACGGGAGTACTACGAGCAGTACTTC. It specifies CATRGREYYEQYF. Complete variable domain (other parts from reference TRBV15 and TRBJ2-7): DAMVIQNPRYQVTQFGKPVTLSCSQTLNHNVMYWYQQKSSQAPKLLFHYYDKDFNNEADTPDNFQSRRPNTSFCFLDIRSPGLGDTAMYLCATRGREYYEQYFGPGTRLTVT.

This clonotype was counted many times. DNA of the CDR3: TGTGCCATCAGTGACGGACAGGGGTTCTCCTACGAGCAGTACTTC. It codes for CAISDGQGFSYEQYF. The J gene is TRBJ2-7, the V gene TRBV10-3; 9 bases agree with TRBD1. CDR3 length: 15 residues. V was pared by 3 bases and J by 0 bases, with 3 bases of the junction left unmatched. Germline V lookup: CDR1 ENHRY, CDR2 SYGVKD.

This clonotype was seen at least ten times. This chain joins TRBV12-3 or TRBV12-4 and TRBJ2-7; either TRBD1 or TRBD2 may supply D (5 bases each). The CDR3 spans 13 residues. V lost 5 bases and J lost 6, with 14 bases in between. In nucleotides, the CDR3 is TGTGCCAGCAGTACCGGGGCGATCTCCGAGCAGTACTTC. This sequence encodes CASSTGAISEQYF.

The table lists this clonotype with many counts. The chain couples TRBV25-1 to TRBJ2-3; the D is unclear. The CDR3 loop spans 12 amino acids. Trimming took off 6 bases at V and 6 bases at J, with 10 bases between the two ends. The germline CDR1 and CDR2 sequences are MGHDK and SYGVNS. CDR3 sequence reads: CASRNSEDTQYF. CDR3 nucleotide sequence: TGTGCCAGCAGAAACTCTGAGGATACGCAGTATTTT.

This rearrangement joins TRBV3-1 to TRBJ2-7; the D call may be TRBD1 or TRBD2 (5 bases each). CDR3 length equals 13 residues. From germline, CDR1 is LGHDT and CDR2 YNNKEL (reference sequence). With 5 bases removed from V and 3 bases from J, the gap between germline ends came to 11 bases. The CDR3 here is CASSRGPNYEQYF. CDR3 DNA sequence: TGTGCCAGCAGCAGGGGACCAAACTACGAGCAGTACTTC.

In this sample, this clonotype turned up many times. The chain couples TRBV5-1 to TRBJ2-3; weak D call: TRBD2 (6 bases). This CDR3 is 15 amino acids long. V was pared by 2 bases and J by 3 bases, with 13 bases between. Per the germline V gene, CDR1 is SGHRS and CDR2 is YFSETQ. Written as DNA, the CDR3 is TGCGCCAGCAGCTTTTTCGGGGGAGATACAGATACGCAGTATTTT. Translation: CASSFFGGDTDTQYF.

This clonotype has ten or more counts. V and J are TRBV12-3 or TRBV12-4 and TRBJ1-1; D remains ambiguous. The CDR3 is 12 amino acids. The V and J ends lost 1 base and 11 bases respectively, with 11 bases between them. CDR3 residues: CASSLGGEFAFF. As DNA, the CDR3 is TGTGCCAGCAGTTTAGGTGGGGAGTTTGCTTTCTTT.

This clonotype was seen ten or more times. The chain couples TRBV4-2 to TRBJ2-7; D is unresolved. V lost 1 base and J 5 bases, leaving 12 bases between the germline ends. CDR3 length: 14 amino acids. Germline CDR1 is LGHNA and CDR2 is YNFKEQ. CDR3 sequence: CASSQGGTFDEQYF. The CDR3 DNA follows: TGTGCCAGCAGCCAAGGAGGAACCTTCGACGAGCAGTACTTC.

Concerning this clonotype: Given a much more abundant clone one base away, this may be a read error. The chain is built from TRBV29-1 and TRBJ2-5; D gene ambiguous. CDR1 and CDR2 from the germline V gene are SQVTM and ANQGSEA. The CDR3 loop spans 12 amino acids. This CDR3 reads CSVEDPPENQYF. The CDR3 DNA follows: TGCAGCGTTGAAGATCCCCCAGAGAACCAGTACTTC.

This clonotype was seen at least ten times. The CDR3 coding sequence is TGCAGCGTTTATGGGACAAGCTACGAGCAGTACTTC. It specifies CSVYGTSYEQYF. The genes are TRBV29-1 and TRBJ2-7, with D possibly being TRBD1 (6 bases). The V gene lost 5 bases and the J gene lost 3 bases, with 11 bases spanning the gap. Per germline, CDR1 SQVTM and CDR2 ANQGSEA. The CDR3 covers 12 residues.

There are a few counts of this clonotype. The J gene is TRBJ2-7, the V gene TRBV4-3, with D tentatively TRBD2 (6 bases). V was cut by 1 base and J by 0 bases, with 10 bases left in between. The CDR3 is made up of 15 amino acids. Per the germline V gene, CDR1 is LGHNA and CDR2 is YSLEER. CDR3 loop: CASSQGGTASYEQYF. CDR3 DNA sequence: TGCGCCAGCAGCCAAGGGGGGACTGCCTCCTACGAGCAGTACTTC.

The sample holds many counts of this clonotype. The rearrangement uses TRBV10-1 and TRBJ2-3; D is ambiguous. Per the germline V gene, CDR1 is WNHNN and CDR2 is SYGVQD (reference sequence). The CDR3 has 14 amino acids. V lost 3 bases to trimming and J lost 2 bases, with 9 bases between them. The CDR3, as DNA: TGCGCCAGCAGTGATTCGGGCGACACAGATACGCAGTATTTT. This gives the protein CASSDSGDTDTQYF.

V usage is TRBV29-1 and J usage is TRBJ2-4; D might be TRBD2 (6 bases). The CDR3 is 12 residues long. Trimming took off 3 bases at V and 13 bases at J, with 16 bases between the two ends. The V gene's germline CDR1 is SQVTM and CDR2 ANQGSEA. As DNA, the CDR3 is TGCAGCGTTGAGGCCCCGGGACTGATACAGTACTTC. Amino acids: CSVEAPGLIQYF.